This TCR beta chain appears in the sequencing data of a study of T cell repertoires in aging, cancer and after chemotherapy. Study background: Pre- and post-chemotherapy samples were paired from glioblastoma patients treated with temozolomide-based therapy. The study, taken as a whole, reports: These repertoire data do not allow conclusions about immunological memory after chemotherapy. Untreated cancer patients had significantly lower blood TCR diversity than age-matched healthy donors.

Amplification of TCR beta used genomic DNA extracted from peripheral blood. Within the sample, this clonotype is large. Antigen specificity is unknown. Between the trimmed V and J ends, which lost 1 base and 3 bases, there was a span of 12 bases. This CDR3 is built from 16 residues. CDR1 LNHNV and CDR2 YYDKDF come from the germline V gene (reference sequence). Rearranged V-D-J TRB sequences were amplified with a mixed TRB-A/B primer pool. TCRdb independently ran MiXCR on the multiplex PCR reads; one entry per CDR3 protein. This sample has roughly 580 distinct CDR3 sequences, with less than 20% found just once.

Sequencing input: blood. The chain recombines TRBV15 with TRBJ2-2; no clear D gene. The clonotype was recovered from a human donor with a solid tumor. CDR3 residues: CATSRVGDFYTGELFF. The CDR3, as DNA: TGTGCCACCAGCAGAGTGGGTGACTTCTACACCGGGGAGCTGTTTTTT.